The clone carrying this T cell receptor beta chain showed up just a few times. Its antigen is currently unknown. CDR1 and CDR2 from the germline V gene are GTSNPN and SVGIG (reference sequence). The CDR3 sequence is 13 residues long. Trimming removed 0 bases from V and 4 bases from J, with 7 bases in between. The entry originates in a study of cytomegalovirus exposure and HLA in healthy donors. Study-wide findings and caveats: Available immune exposure information was restricted to CMV serostatus only. Later genetic work tied a missense DCLRE1C variant to beta-chain V and J trimming.

Researchers ran the PCR with 60 Vbeta and 13 Jbeta primers. Using immunoSEQ multiplex PCR, the repertoire was profiled, and TCRdb retains in-frame clones only, with some absent. The table shows about 100,000 clones, with 74% occurring only once. The V call is TRBV30, the J call TRBJ2-1, with D possibly TRBD2 on 5 matching bases. The TCR sequence derives from a man over 45 in good health and CMV-seropositive. Sequences were obtained from PBMCs. The CDR3 bases are TGTGCCTGGAGTGTCTCGGGGTACAATGAGCAGTTCTTC. This sequence encodes CAWSVSGYNEQFF.